Given below is one T cell receptor (beta chain) in context. Sequencing was performed with immunoSEQ multiplex PCR; in TCRdb, only in-frame clones are kept and a portion is missing. Of approximately 88,000 clones listed, 80% are singletons. The entry originates in a study of blood T cell repertoires in COVID-19. This CDR3 is built from 13 residues. CDR1 is SEHNR and CDR2 is FQNEAQ in the germline V gene (reference sequence). V lost 4 bases to trimming and J lost 0 bases, with 5 bases between them. The chain is built from TRBV7-9 and TRBJ2-3, with D unresolved. Sequencing input: peripheral blood. The TCR originated in a man between 50 and 59 years old who had recovered from COVID-19. CDR3 amino acids: CASSSPSTDTQYF. In DNA form, the CDR3 reads TGTGCCAGCAGCTCCCCTAGCACAGATACGCAGTATTTT.